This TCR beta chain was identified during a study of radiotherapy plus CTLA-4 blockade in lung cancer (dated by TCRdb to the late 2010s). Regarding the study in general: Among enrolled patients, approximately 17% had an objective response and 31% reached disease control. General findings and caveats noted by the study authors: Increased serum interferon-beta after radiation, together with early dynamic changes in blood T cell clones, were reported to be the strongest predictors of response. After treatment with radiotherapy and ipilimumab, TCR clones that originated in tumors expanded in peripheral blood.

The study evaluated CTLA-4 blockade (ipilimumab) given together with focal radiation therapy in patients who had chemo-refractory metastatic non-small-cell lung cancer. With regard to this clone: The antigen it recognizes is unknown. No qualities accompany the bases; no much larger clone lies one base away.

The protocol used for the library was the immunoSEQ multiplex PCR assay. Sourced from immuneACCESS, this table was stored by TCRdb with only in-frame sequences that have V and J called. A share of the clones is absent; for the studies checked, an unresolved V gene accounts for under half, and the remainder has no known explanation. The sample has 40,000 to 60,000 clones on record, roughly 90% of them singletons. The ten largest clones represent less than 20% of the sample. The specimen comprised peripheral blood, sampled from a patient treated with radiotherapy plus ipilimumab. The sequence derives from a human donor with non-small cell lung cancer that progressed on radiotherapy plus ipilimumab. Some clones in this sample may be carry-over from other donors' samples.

CDR3 protein: CASRRTGGGEQFF. The nucleotide sequence reads as follows: TGTGCCAGCAGGCGGACAGGGGGCGGTGAGCAGTTCTTC. The chain is encoded by TRBV27 joined to TRBJ2-1, with 11 central nucleotides matching TRBD1. Taken from the germline V gene (reference sequence), the CDR1 and CDR2 loops are MNHEY and SMNVEV. Inclusive of the bounding cysteine and phenylalanine, the CDR3 is 13 residues long. Of the read, only the CDR3 DNA is kept; its 39 bases are in frame from base 1. V trim: 6 bases; J trim: 9 bases; unmatched bases: 4.